What follows describes a single TCR beta chain. Some clones are missing from TCRdb's copy, which holds only in-frame ones; the method was immunoSEQ multiplex PCR. Counted here are 75,000 to 90,000 clones, 75% to 95% occurring once; the ten biggest clones make up roughly 2%. This specimen belongs to a study of blood T cell repertoires in COVID-19. Across the whole study: The analysed material was cDNA or gDNA that came from T cells, B-cell-depleted T cells, or PBMCs.

Germline trimming cut 7 bases from V and 4 bases from J; bases unmatched to any gene: 9. Germline V gives CDR1 MNHNY, CDR2 SVGAGI (reference sequence). The CDR3 spans 15 residues. The sequenced sample consisted of peripheral blood. The sequence derives from a woman aged 45-59 years in a cohort sampled during active COVID-19. V is TRBV6-6 and J is TRBJ2-1; TRBD1 agrees at 8 bases. CDR3 sequence reads: CASNLDRGPYNEQFF. CDR3 in DNA: TGTGCCAGCAATCTCGACAGGGGCCCGTACAATGAGCAGTTCTTC.